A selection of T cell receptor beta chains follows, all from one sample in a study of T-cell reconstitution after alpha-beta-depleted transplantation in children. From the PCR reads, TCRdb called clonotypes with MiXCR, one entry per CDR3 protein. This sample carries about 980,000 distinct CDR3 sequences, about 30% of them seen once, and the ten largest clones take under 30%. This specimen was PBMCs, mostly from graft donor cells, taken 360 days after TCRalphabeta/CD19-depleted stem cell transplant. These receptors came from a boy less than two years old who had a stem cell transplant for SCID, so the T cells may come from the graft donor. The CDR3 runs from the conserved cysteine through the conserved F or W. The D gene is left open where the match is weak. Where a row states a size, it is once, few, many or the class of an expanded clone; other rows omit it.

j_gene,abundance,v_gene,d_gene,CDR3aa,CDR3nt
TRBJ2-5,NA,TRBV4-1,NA,CASSQGVGREGTQYF,TGCGCCAGCAGCCAAGGGGTCGGCCGGGAAGGGACCCAGTACTTC
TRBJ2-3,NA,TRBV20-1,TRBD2,CSAQSGGTDTQYF,TGCAGTGCCCAGAGCGGGGGCACAGATACGCAGTATTTT
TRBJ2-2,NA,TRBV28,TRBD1,CASSRTGSPGELFF,TGTGCCAGCAGTAGGACAGGTTCGCCCGGGGAGCTGTTTTTT
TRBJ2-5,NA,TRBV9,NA,CASSGPSTGTSQETQYF,TGTGCCAGCAGCGGACCCTCTACCGGGACGTCCCAAGAGACCCAGTACTTC
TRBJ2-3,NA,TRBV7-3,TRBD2,CASSLLAGGHTDTQYF,TGTGCCAGCAGCTTACTAGCGGGGGGGCACACAGATACGCAGTATTTT
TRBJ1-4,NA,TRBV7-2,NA,CASSLDLGWDEKLFF,TGTGCCAGCAGCTTAGATTTGGGGTGGGATGAAAAACTGTTTTTT
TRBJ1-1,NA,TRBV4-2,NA,CASSQGWVEFTEAFF,TGTGCCAGCAGCCAAGGGTGGGTGGAGTTCACTGAAGCTTTCTTT
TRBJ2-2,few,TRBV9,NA,CASSIPAGGELFF,TGTGCCAGCAGCATACCTGCGGGCGGGGAGCTGTTTTTT
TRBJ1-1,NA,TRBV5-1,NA,CASSNLGGENTEAFF,TGCGCCAGCAGCAACTTGGGGGGCGAAAACACTGAAGCTTTCTTT
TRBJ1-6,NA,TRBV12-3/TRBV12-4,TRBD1,CASSRSGTGNSPLHF,TGTGCCAGCAGTCGCTCCGGGACAGGGAATTCACCCCTCCACTTT
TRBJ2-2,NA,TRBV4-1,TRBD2,CASRLVGGAAAGELFF,TGCGCCAGCAGGCTCGTCGGGGGGGCCGCCGCCGGGGAGCTGTTTTTT
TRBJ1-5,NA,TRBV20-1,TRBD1,CSAGTGGAGNQPQHF,TGCAGTGCGGGTACAGGGGGCGCCGGCAATCAGCCCCAGCATTTT
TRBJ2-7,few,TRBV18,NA,CASSPRDTLYEQYF,TGTGCCAGCTCACCCCGGGACACCTTGTACGAGCAGTACTTC
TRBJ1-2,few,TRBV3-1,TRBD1,CASSQGRGDTGYTF,TGTGCCAGCAGCCAAGGCAGGGGGGATACCGGCTACACCTTC
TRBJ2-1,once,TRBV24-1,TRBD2,CATSESGGPRSYNEQFF,TGTGCCACCAGTGAAAGCGGGGGGCCTCGCTCCTACAATGAGCAGTTCTTC
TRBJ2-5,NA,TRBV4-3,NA,CASSQDLGYGYQETQYF,TGCGCCAGCAGCCAAGACTTGGGGTATGGGTACCAAGAGACCCAGTACTTC
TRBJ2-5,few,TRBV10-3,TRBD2,CAISENVGLAGGETQYF,TGTGCCATCAGTGAGAATGTGGGACTAGCGGGCGGGGAGACCCAGTACTTC
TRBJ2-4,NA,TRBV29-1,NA,CSVLPAQNIQYF,TGCAGCGTTCTGCCGGCCCAAAACATTCAGTACTTC
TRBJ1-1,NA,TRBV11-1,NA,CASSLGGFYTEAFF,TGTGCCAGCAGCTTAGGGGGGTTCTACACTGAAGCTTTCTTT
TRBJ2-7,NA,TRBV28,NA,CASSSRGLGSYEQYF,TGTGCCAGCAGCTCCCGGGGGCTCGGCTCCTACGAGCAGTACTTC
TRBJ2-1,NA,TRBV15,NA,CATSRVGLGQQFF,TGTGCCACCAGCAGGGTGGGGTTGGGCCAGCAGTTCTTC
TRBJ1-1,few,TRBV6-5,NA,CASTSGPEAFF,TGTGCCAGCACCTCAGGGCCTGAAGCTTTCTTT
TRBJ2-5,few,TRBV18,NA,CASSHYQVGEGLKTQYF,TGTGCCAGCTCACATTACCAAGTTGGAGAGGGCTTGAAGACCCAGTACTTC
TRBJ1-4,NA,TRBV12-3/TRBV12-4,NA,CASSSGPGSANEKLFF,TGTGCCAGCAGTTCAGGCCCGGGGTCGGCTAATGAAAAACTGTTTTTT
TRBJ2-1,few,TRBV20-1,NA,CSATRAGDEQFF,TGCAGTGCGACCAGGGCTGGTGATGAGCAGTTCTTC
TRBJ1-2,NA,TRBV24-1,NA,CATSDPRGGKDGYTF,TGTGCCACCAGTGACCCCCGGGGGGGTAAGGATGGCTACACCTTC
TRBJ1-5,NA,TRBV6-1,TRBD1,CASSMTGISNQPQHF,TGTGCCAGCAGCATGACAGGGATTAGCAATCAGCCCCAGCATTTT
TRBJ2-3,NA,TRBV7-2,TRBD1,CASSFPGQGRDTQYF,TGTGCCAGCAGCTTTCCTGGACAGGGCAGAGATACGCAGTATTTT
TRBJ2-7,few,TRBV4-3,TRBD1,CASSQVWDRAYEQYF,TGCGCCAGCAGCCAAGTTTGGGACAGGGCGTACGAGCAGTACTTC
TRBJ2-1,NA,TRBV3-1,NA,CASSPGEVSSYNEQFF,TGTGCCAGCAGCCCCGGGGAGGTGAGCTCCTACAATGAGCAGTTCTTC
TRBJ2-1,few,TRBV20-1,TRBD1,CSAERDRDYEQFF,TGCAGTGCCGAGCGGGACAGGGATTATGAGCAGTTCTTC
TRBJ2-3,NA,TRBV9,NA,CASSVDDPDTQYF,TGTGCCAGCAGCGTAGATGACCCAGATACGCAGTATTTT
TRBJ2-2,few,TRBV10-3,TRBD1,CALSDRVGNTGELFF,TGTGCCCTCTCCGACAGGGTGGGGAACACCGGGGAGCTGTTTTTT
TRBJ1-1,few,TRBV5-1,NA,CASSLREEDGTEAFF,TGCGCCAGCAGCTTAAGGGAGGAGGATGGCACTGAAGCTTTCTTT
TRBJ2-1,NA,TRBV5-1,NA,CASSLVWRDNEQFF,TGCGCCAGCAGCTTGGTTTGGCGTGACAATGAGCAGTTCTTC
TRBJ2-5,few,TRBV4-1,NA,CASSLQERMQETQYF,TGCGCCAGCAGCCTCCAAGAGAGGATGCAAGAGACCCAGTACTTC
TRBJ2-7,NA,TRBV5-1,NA,CASARDGRSYEQYF,TGCGCCAGCGCCCGGGACGGACGCTCCTACGAGCAGTACTTC
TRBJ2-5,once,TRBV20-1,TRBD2,CSIFSGGARETQYF,TGCAGTATCTTCAGCGGGGGGGCCCGGGAGACCCAGTACTTC
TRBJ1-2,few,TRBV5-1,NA,CASRSDRDGNYGYTF,TGCGCCAGCAGATCAGACCGGGACGGTAACTATGGCTACACCTTC
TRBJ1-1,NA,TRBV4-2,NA,CASSQDWLTEDEAFF,TGTGCCAGCAGCCAAGATTGGCTGACAGAGGATGAAGCTTTCTTT
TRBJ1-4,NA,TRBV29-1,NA,CSVGADNEKLFF,TGCAGCGTTGGGGCTGATAATGAAAAACTGTTTTTT
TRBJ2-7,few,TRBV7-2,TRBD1,CASSSQTGQGLYEQYF,TGTGCCAGCAGCTCCCAGACGGGACAGGGTCTTTACGAGCAGTACTTC
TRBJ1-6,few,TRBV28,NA,CASSLSPKGRSNSPLHF,TGTGCCAGCAGTTTATCGCCAAAGGGGAGGTCCAATTCACCCCTCCACTTT
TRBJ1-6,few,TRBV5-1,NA,CASSSGLGDYDSPLHF,TGCGCCAGCAGCTCGGGATTGGGGGACTACGATTCACCCCTCCACTTT
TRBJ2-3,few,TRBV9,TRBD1,CASSHLDRGTADTQYF,TGTGCCAGCAGCCACCTCGACAGGGGAACGGCAGATACGCAGTATTTT
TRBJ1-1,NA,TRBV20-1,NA,CSARDGAWAGNTEAFF,TGCAGTGCTAGAGATGGGGCTTGGGCGGGGAACACTGAAGCTTTCTTT
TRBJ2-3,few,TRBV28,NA,CASSLFTKRLEDTQYF,TGTGCCAGCAGTTTATTCACGAAAAGGCTGGAGGATACGCAGTATTTT
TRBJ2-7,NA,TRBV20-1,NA,CSASPMPEIGEQYF,TGCAGTGCTAGTCCGATGCCGGAGATCGGGGAGCAGTACTTC
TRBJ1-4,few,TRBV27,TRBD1,CASMGRGLGEKLFF,TGTGCCAGCATGGGTAGGGGGCTAGGAGAAAAACTGTTTTTT
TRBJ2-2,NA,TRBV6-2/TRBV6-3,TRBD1,CAMGQGRNTGELFF,TGTGCCATGGGACAGGGACGGAACACCGGGGAGCTGTTTTTT
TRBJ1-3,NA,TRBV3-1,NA,CASSQFHPQARTPVGNTIYF,TGTGCCAGCAGCCAATTCCACCCACAGGCGCGGACCCCAGTTGGAAACACCATATATTTT
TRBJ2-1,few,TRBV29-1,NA,CSVREGEQFF,TGCAGCGTTCGTGAAGGTGAGCAGTTCTTC
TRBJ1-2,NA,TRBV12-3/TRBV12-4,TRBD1,CATQQGANYGYTF,TGTGCCACACAGCAGGGGGCTAACTATGGCTACACCTTC
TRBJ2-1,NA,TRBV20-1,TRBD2,CSARDPLAGPNNEQFF,TGCAGTGCTCGCGACCCTCTAGCGGGGCCGAACAATGAGCAGTTCTTC